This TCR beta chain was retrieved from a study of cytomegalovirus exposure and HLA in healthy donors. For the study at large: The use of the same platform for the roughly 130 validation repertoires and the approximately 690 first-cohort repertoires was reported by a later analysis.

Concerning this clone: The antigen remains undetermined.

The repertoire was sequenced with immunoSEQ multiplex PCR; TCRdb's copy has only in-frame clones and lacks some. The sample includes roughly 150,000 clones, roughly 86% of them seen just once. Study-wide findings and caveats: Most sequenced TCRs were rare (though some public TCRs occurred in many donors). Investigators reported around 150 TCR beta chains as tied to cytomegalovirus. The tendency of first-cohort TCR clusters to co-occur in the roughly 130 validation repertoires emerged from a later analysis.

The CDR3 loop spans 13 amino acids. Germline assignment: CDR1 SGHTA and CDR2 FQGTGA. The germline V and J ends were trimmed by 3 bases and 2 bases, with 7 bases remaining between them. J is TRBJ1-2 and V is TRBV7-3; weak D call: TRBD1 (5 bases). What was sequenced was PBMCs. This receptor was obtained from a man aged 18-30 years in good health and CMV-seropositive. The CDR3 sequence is CASSFNRNYGYTF. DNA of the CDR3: TGTGCCAGCAGCTTTAACAGGAACTATGGCTACACCTTC.